The subject of this entry is one T cell receptor (beta chain). This CDR3 has 13 residues. Germline CDR1 reads SGHAT; CDR2 reads FQDESV (reference sequence). V was cut by 6 bases and J by 6 bases, with 14 bases left in between. TCR beta CDR3 regions were amplified from RNA transcripts. TCR CDR3 regions were first amplified by RT-PCR with HTBI primers. TCRdb used MiXCR to reprocess the multiplex PCR reads, holding one entry per CDR3 protein. The repertoire holds approximately 590,000 distinct CDR3 sequences, with about 43% as singletons. The data belong to a study of T cells in Graves' hyperthyroidism and ophthalmopathy.

The chain links TRBV11-1 to TRBJ1-2; D may be TRBD1 (6 bases). This clonotype originated in a woman younger than 35 with Graves' hyperthyroidism. The sample taken for sequencing was peripheral blood or thyroid tissue (not recorded which). CDR3 sequence reads: CASRKTGTHGYTF. The CDR3 bases are TGTGCCAGCAGGAAAACAGGGACCCATGGCTACACCTTC.